The source of this TCR beta chain is a study of radiotherapy plus CTLA-4 blockade in lung cancer. In the study overall: Overall, approximately 19% of patients showed an objective response, while over 30% attained disease control.

Germline values: CDR1 MNHEY, CDR2 SMNVEV (reference sequence). Trimming removed 5 bases from V and 4 bases from J, with 9 bases in between. The CDR3 runs to 13 residues. Profiled with immunoSEQ multiplex PCR; TCRdb holds only in-frame clones, not every one. Seen here are about 76,000 clones, over 70% observed once, and the top ten hold approximately 24%. A word on this clone: Its antigen is not known.

Lung cancer patients with chemo-refractory metastatic non-small-cell disease were given focal radiation plus CTLA-4 blockade with ipilimumab. Study outcomes and limitations: In blood, TCR clones derived from the tumor expanded after radiotherapy plus ipilimumab. The best prediction of response reportedly came from early blood T cell clone dynamics, with interferon-beta.

The clonotype originates from a human donor with non-small cell lung cancer whose response to radiotherapy plus ipilimumab could not be evaluated. Some clones in this sample may be carry-over from other donors' samples. The chain employs TRBV27 and TRBJ1-5; D remains unclear. The material was peripheral blood, obtained from a patient treated with radiotherapy plus ipilimumab. This CDR3 is CASSPSYNQPQHF. In nucleotides, the CDR3 is TGTGCCAGCAGTCCATCCTATAATCAGCCCCAGCATTTT.